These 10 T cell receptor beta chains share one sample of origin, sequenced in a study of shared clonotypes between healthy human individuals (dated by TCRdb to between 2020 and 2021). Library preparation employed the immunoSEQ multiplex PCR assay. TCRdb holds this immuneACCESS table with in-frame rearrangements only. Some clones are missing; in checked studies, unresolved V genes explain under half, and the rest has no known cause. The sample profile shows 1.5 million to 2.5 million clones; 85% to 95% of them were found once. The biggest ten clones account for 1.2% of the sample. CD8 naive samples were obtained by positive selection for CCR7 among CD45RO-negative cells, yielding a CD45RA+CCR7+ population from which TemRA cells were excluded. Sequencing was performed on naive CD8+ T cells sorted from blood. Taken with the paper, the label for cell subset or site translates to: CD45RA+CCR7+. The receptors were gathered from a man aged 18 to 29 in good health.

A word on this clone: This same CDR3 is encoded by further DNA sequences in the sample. The CDR3 here is CASSVGRTDTQYF. The DNA of the CDR3 is TGTGCCAGCAGCGTAGGTCGAACAGATACGCAGTATTTT. This chain uses TRBV9 with TRBJ2-3; unclear D gene. The CDR3 runs 13 residues. From germline, CDR1 is SGDLS and CDR2 YYNGEE. V was clipped by 0 bases and J by 3 bases, with 5 bases between them.

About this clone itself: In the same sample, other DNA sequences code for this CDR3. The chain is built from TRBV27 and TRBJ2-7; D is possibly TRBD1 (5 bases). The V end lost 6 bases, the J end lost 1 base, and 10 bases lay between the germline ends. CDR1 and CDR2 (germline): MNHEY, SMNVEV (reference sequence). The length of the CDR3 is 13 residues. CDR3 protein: CASSLTVSYEQYF. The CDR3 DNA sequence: TGTGCCAGCAGCCTGACAGTTTCCTACGAGCAGTACTTC.

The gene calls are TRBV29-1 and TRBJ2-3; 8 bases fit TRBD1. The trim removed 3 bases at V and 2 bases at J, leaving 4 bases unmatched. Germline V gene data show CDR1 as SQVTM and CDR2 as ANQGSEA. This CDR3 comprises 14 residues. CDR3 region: CSVDDRGVTDTQYF. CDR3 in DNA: TGCAGCGTTGACGACAGGGGTGTCACAGATACGCAGTATTTT.

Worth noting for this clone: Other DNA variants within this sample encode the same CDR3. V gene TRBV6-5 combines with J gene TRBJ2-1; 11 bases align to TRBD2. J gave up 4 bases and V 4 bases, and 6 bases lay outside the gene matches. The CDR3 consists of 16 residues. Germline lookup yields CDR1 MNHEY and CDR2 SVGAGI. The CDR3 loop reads CASSSSSGGMYNEQFF. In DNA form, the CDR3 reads TGTGCCAGCAGTTCGTCTAGCGGGGGGATGTACAATGAGCAGTTCTTC.

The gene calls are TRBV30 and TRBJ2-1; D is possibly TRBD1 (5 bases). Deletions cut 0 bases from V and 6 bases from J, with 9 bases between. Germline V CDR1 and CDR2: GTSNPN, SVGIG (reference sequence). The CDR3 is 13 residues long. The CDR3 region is CAWSVGEGNEQFF. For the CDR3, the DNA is TGTGCCTGGAGTGTAGGGGAAGGCAATGAGCAGTTCTTC.

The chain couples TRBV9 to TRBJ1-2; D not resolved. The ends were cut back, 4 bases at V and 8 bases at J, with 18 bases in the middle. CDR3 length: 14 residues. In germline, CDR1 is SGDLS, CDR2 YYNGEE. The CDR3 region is CASSSTQPYWGYTF. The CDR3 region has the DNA TGTGCCAGCAGCTCCACCCAACCCTACTGGGGCTACACCTTC.

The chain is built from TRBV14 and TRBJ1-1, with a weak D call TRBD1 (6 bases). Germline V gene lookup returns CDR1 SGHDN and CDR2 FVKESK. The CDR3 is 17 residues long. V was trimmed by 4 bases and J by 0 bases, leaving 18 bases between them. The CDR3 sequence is CASSLGRGLSMNTEAFF. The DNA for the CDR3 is TGTGCCAGCAGCCTAGGGAGGGGGTTGTCCATGAACACTGAAGCTTTCTTT.

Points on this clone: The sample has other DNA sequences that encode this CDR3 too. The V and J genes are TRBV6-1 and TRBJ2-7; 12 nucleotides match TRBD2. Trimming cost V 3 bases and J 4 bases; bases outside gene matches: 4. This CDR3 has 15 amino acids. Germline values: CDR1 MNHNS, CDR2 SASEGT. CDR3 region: CASSEGLAGGYEQYF. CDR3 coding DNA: TGTGCCAGCAGTGAGGGTCTAGCGGGGGGGTACGAGCAGTACTTC.

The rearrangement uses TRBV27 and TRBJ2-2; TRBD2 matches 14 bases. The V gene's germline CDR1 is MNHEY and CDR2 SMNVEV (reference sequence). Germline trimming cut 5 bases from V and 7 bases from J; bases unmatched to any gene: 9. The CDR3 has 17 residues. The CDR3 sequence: CASSLIRTSGRNGELFF. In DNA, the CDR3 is TGTGCCAGCAGTCTCATCCGGACTAGCGGGAGGAACGGGGAGCTGTTTTTT.

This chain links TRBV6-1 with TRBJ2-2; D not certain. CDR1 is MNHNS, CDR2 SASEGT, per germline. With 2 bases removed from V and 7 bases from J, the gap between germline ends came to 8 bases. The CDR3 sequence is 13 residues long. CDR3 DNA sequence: TGTGCCAGCAGTGAATATGGGGACGGGGAGCTGTTTTTT. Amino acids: CASSEYGDGELFF.